This T cell receptor (beta chain) was captured by sequencing in a study of human versus mouse CDR3 diversity and MHC coevolution. With 5 bases clipped from V and 6 bases from J, the junction kept 3 bases outside the gene matches. Per germline, CDR1 MNHNS and CDR2 SASEGT. CDR3 length: 13 amino acids. Assay: immunoSEQ multiplex PCR; the TCRdb copy retains only in-frame clones and omits some. The sample has about 83,000 clones; 85% to 95% are singletons. Naive CD4 T cells, CD45RO-negative and CD62L-positive, were flow-sorted from PBMCs. Comment on this clone: Antigen: not known.

Study-wide points: Humans had the largest estimated TCR beta repertoire, 1.5 million to 2 million clonotypes.

The sample consisted of naive CD4+ T cells from blood. The sample's subset: CD45RO-negative CD62L-positive naive CD4 T cells. V and J are TRBV6-1 and TRBJ2-3; 9 bases align to TRBD2. The clonotype comes from a person aged 30-70 years in good health. The CDR3 region is CASSSGRLDTQYF. CDR3 DNA sequence: TGTGCCAGCAGTAGCGGGAGGCTGGATACGCAGTATTTT.